One sample yielded the 5 T cell receptor beta chains listed below, sequenced in a study of blood T cell repertoires in COVID-19. Clones were read by immunoSEQ multiplex PCR, and TCRdb kept only the in-frame ones, dropping some. The table has under 200,000 clones, about 90% seen once. The material sequenced was PBMCs or T cells enriched from blood (not recorded which). The receptors originated from a woman between 50 and 59 years old who had recovered from COVID-19.

The chain carries TRBV4-1 and TRBJ2-1; 7 positions agree with TRBD2. From germline, CDR1 is MGHRA and CDR2 YSYEKL. The CDR3 sequence is 17 residues long. With 0 bases clipped from V and 0 bases from J, the junction kept 5 bases outside the gene matches. CDR3 protein: CASSQEAGTISYNEQFF. The CDR3 nucleotides are TGCGCCAGCAGCCAAGAAGCGGGGACCATCTCCTACAATGAGCAGTTCTTC.

The chain links TRBV6-5 to TRBJ2-2; 7 bases are shared with TRBD1. With 5 bases clipped from V and 7 bases from J, the junction kept 10 bases outside the gene matches. This CDR3 comprises 15 residues. CDR1 and CDR2 (germline): MNHEY, SVGAGI. Written as DNA, the CDR3 is TGTGCCAGCAGTCCCCGACAGGGTCTGGGCGGGGAGCTGTTTTTT. Its protein is CASSPRQGLGGELFF.

The J gene is TRBJ2-7, the V gene TRBV6-5; the match to TRBD1 covers 10 bases. CDR3 length: 15 amino acids. The germline gives CDR1 MNHEY, CDR2 SVGAGI. V was pared by 0 bases and J by 3 bases, with 2 bases of the junction left unmatched. The CDR3 spells CASSYSWTGGYEQYF. CDR3 in DNA: TGTGCCAGCAGTTACTCCTGGACAGGGGGCTACGAGCAGTACTTC.

The sample holds one count of this clone. The rearrangement links TRBV28 to TRBJ1-2, with 8 bases fitting TRBD1. Germline CDR1 MDHEN, CDR2 SYDVKM. The trim removed 3 bases at V and 6 bases at J, leaving 3 bases unmatched. This CDR3 is 13 amino acids long. CDR3 DNA sequence: TGTGCCAGCAGTTTGACAGGGGCGGATGGCTACACCTTC. Protein: CASSLTGADGYTF.

This chain connects TRBV7-9 to TRBJ1-4; 8 positions agree with TRBD1. Trimming at V came to 5 bases and at J to 8 bases, leaving 16 bases not matched to a gene. This CDR3 is built from 17 residues. Germline V lookup: CDR1 SEHNR, CDR2 FQNEAQ (reference sequence). CDR3 in amino acids: CASSRRTGQGGNEKLFF. In DNA, the CDR3 is TGTGCCAGCAGCCGAAGAACCGGACAGGGAGGGAACGAAAAACTGTTTTTT.